This TCR beta chain was captured in a study of CD8 T cells in Susac syndrome (dated by TCRdb to the late 2010s). Regarding the complete study: Among the Susac syndrome patients who were sequenced, clinically active disease was present in six and clinical remission was observed in eight. Susac syndrome patients were therapy-naive, on corticosteroids (some also receiving IVIg), or on IVIg alone at blood withdrawal. Repertoire sequencing was used to test whether CD8+ T cell activation and differentiation in Susac syndrome was antigen driven. The study compared CD8+ T cell repertoire clonality among 12 healthy donors, approximately 14 Susac syndrome patients and about 16 multiple sclerosis patients.

The CDR3, cysteine through phenylalanine, is 12 amino acids long. Only the CDR3 region is kept as DNA, spanning 36 bases read in frame from base 1. The germline ends are 9 bases apart after V is trimmed by 1 base and J by 6 bases. The germline V gene gives CDR1 as SQVTM and CDR2 as ANQGSEA. RNA was extracted using the RNeasy kit, and roughly 0.5 to 1 microgram was reverse transcribed with random hexamers. The immunoSEQ multiplex PCR assay, which covers 54 Vbeta and 13 Jbeta segments, was used to amplify TCR beta CDR3 regions. To correct PCR amplification bias, a synthetic template baseline was used for both primer optimization and computational correction. In the authors' own workflow: Reads were annotated to V, D and J genes per IMGT and analyzed with immunoSEQ Analyzer, keeping only productive sequences. Clonality was calculated as one minus the Shannon entropy normalized by log2 of the number of productive unique sequences. For each patient and control, public and private clones were evaluated among the 100 most prevalent clones. Susac-specific clones were defined as absent from healthy and MS cohorts, 1052 published viral clones and other ImmuneACCESS disease sequences. Starting from the raw public reads, TCRdb applied fastp trimming at Q25, assembled clones with MiXCR and retained in-frame beta chains. Rows with one shared CDR3 protein collapse into an entry with the most common genes and DNA. These V and J calls rely on TCRdb rather than the paper's analysis. This sample gives about 130,000 distinct CDR3 sequences in total; 95% of them show up just once. The top ten hold 0.15% to 0.2% of the sample.

Peripheral blood CD8+ and CD4+ T cells from healthy donors, Susac syndrome patients and multiple sclerosis patients were profiled by high-throughput TCR beta sequencing. The Susac syndrome patients fulfilled recently defined diagnostic criteria for definite or probable disease. Bulk CD8+ and CD4+ T cells were purified magnetically by negative isolation, whereas CD8+ TEMRA cells were enriched by FACS. Blood was collected in EDTA tubes and processed within 24 hours, with PBMCs isolated through density gradient centrifugation. PBMCs intended for TCR sequencing were cryopreserved in liquid nitrogen and were subsequently thawed in a 37 degrees C water bath. A purity of at least 90% was achieved for sorted or isolated CD4+, CD8+ and CD8+ TEMRA cells. On the study overall, not on this receptor specifically: Clonal expansion was observed in Susac syndrome CD8+ repertoires, with the highest expansion in CD8+ TEMRA cells and greater expansion in clinically active than in remitting patients. The number of individuals in the TCR sequencing and HLA analysis was acknowledged as relatively small. In the total CD8+ and CD8+ TEMRA repertoires, approximately 16 and five Susac-specific public clones, respectively, were identified.

Comment on this clonotype: The clone's antigen remains unknown. No quality values exist for individual bases; no much larger clone is one base distant.

Sequencing was performed on CD8+ T cells from PBMCs. The rearranged chain carries TRBV29-1 and TRBJ1-2; the D gene lacks a confident call. This clonotype originated in a human donor with Susac syndrome. The bases are TGCAGCGTTGAAGCGGGGAGTAATGGCTACACCTTC. The encoded protein is CSVEAGSNGYTF.